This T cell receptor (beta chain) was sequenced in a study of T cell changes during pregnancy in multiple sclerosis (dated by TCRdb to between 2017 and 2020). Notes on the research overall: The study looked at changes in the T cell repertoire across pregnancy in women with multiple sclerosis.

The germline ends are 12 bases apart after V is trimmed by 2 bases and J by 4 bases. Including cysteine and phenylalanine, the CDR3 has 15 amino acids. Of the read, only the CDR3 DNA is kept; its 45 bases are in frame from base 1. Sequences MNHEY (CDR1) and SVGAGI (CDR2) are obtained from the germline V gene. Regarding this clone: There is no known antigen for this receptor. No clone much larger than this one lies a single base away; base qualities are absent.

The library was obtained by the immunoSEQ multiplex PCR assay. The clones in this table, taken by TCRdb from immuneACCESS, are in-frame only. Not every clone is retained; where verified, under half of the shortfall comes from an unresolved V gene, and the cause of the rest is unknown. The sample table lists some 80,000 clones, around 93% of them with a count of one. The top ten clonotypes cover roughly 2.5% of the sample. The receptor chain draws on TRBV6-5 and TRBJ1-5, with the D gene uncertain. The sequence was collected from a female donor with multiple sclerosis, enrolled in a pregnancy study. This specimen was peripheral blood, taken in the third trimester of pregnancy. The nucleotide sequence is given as TGTGCCAGCAGTTACGGTGGAGGGCGTAATCAGCCCCAGCATTTT. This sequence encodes CASSYGGGRNQPQHF.